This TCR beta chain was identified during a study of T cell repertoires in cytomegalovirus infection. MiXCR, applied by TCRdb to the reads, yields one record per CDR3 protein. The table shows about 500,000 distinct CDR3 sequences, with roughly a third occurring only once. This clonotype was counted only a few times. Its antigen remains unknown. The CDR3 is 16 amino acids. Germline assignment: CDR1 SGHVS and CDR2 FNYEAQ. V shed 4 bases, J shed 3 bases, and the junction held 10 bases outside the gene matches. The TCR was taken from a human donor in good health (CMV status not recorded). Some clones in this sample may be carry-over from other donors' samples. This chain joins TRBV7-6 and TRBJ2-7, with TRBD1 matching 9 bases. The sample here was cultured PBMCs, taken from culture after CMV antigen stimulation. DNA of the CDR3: TGTGCCAGCAGCTCGACGTCCGGGACAGGGAACTACGAGCAGTACTTC. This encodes CASSSTSGTGNYEQYF.